The next 21 T cell receptor beta chains were all read from a single sample in a study of blood T cell repertoires in COVID-19. Assay used: immunoSEQ multiplex PCR; TCRdb lists only in-frame clones, some missing. The sample shows more than 45,000 clones, just over 85% of them seen only once. The source material was peripheral blood. Receptor source: a woman of 80 years or more with acute or convalescent COVID-19.

The rearrangement uses TRBV11-3 and TRBJ2-1; tentatively, D is TRBD1 (6 bases). Germline V gene lookup returns CDR1 SGHNT and CDR2 YENEEA. Trimming pared 1 base from V and 0 bases from J, leaving 7 bases between. This CDR3 has 15 amino acids. The CDR3 spells CASSLVGASYNEQFF. CDR3 nucleotide sequence: TGTGCCAGCAGCTTAGTGGGGGCCTCCTACAATGAGCAGTTCTTC.

The chain carries TRBV5-1 and TRBJ2-5; D gene ambiguous. Trimming took 0 bases from V and 1 from J, leaving 7 bases between them. The CDR3 covers 14 residues. CDR1 is SGHRS, CDR2 YFSETQ, per germline. This CDR3 reads CASSLGHSQETQYF. The CDR3 DNA sequence: TGCGCCAGCAGCTTGGGCCACTCCCAAGAGACCCAGTACTTC.

This chain joins TRBV9 and TRBJ2-1, with D possibly matching TRBD2 (7 bases). Germline loops: CDR1 SGDLS, CDR2 YYNGEE. This CDR3 has 16 residues. V gave up 4 bases and J gave up 4 bases, with 18 bases separating them. The CDR3 here is CASSSGVGGIYNEQFF. Written as DNA, the CDR3 is TGTGCCAGCAGCTCAGGGGTCGGGGGGATATACAATGAGCAGTTCTTC.

V and J are TRBV7-8 and TRBJ1-1; D unresolved. The CDR3 contains 13 residues. Germline CDR1 and CDR2: SGHVS and FQNEAQ. Trimming left V 1 base short and J 1 base short, with 4 bases between. The CDR3 DNA follows: TGTGCCAGCAGCTTAGAACAGAACACTGAAGCTTTCTTT. This translates into CASSLEQNTEAFF.

The chain recombines TRBV3-1 (or the pseudogene TRBV3-2) with TRBJ2-2; D gene unclear. V lost 3 bases, J lost 7 bases, and 9 bases lay in between. There are 13 residues in the CDR3. CDR1 is LGHDT and CDR2 is YNNKEL in the germline V gene (reference sequence). The CDR3 spells CASSQTRVGELFF. In DNA form, the CDR3 reads TGTGCCAGCAGCCAGACCCGGGTCGGGGAGCTGTTTTTT.

The chain carries TRBV4-1 and TRBJ1-3, with D unresolved. Germline CDR1 reads MGHRA; CDR2 reads YSYEKL. Trimming took off 4 bases at V and 4 bases at J, with 23 bases between the two ends. The CDR3 covers 18 residues. The CDR3 is CASSPEGPTRTYGNTIYF. The CDR3 DNA reads TGCGCCAGCAGCCCAGAAGGGCCCACTAGGACGTACGGAAACACCATATATTTT.

Only one count was recorded for this clone. The V and J genes are TRBV7-6 and TRBJ1-3; D remains ambiguous. The length of the CDR3 is 14 residues. With 7 bases removed from V and 0 bases from J, the gap between germline ends came to 10 bases. CDR1 is SGHVS and CDR2 is FNYEAQ in the germline V gene. The CDR3 DNA follows: TGTGCCAGCAAGGAGAGGAGCTCTGGAAACACCATATATTTT. This encodes CASKERSSGNTIYF. The variable domain in full, with the rest retrieved from reference TRBV7-6 and TRBJ1-3, is GAGVSQSPRYKVTKRGQDVALRCDPISGHVSLYWYRQALGQGPEFLTYFNYEAQQDKSGLPNDRFSAERPEGSISTLTIQRTEQRDSAMYRCASKERSSGNTIYFGEGSWLTVV.

The rearrangement uses TRBV6-5 and TRBJ2-7; D is unclear. Germline-derived CDR1 and CDR2 are MNHEY and SVGAGI. The CDR3 sequence is 13 residues long. Trimming stripped 2 bases from V and 3 bases from J, with 8 bases between. The CDR3 DNA follows: TGTGCCAGCAGTTACGCCAGAGGCTACGAGCAGTACTTC. Amino acid sequence: CASSYARGYEQYF.

This clone has just a few counts. As DNA, the CDR3 is TGCAGTGCTAGTTACAGGGGATATGGCACTGAAGCTTTCTTT. Amino acid sequence: CSASYRGYGTEAFF. This chain links TRBV20-1 with TRBJ1-1; 7 bases fit TRBD1. The germline gives CDR1 DFQATT, CDR2 SNEGSKA (reference sequence). The CDR3 extends over 14 amino acids. V dropped 3 bases and J dropped 4; count of bases not matched to a gene: 8.

This chain connects TRBV5-1 to TRBJ1-5; 8 positions agree with TRBD1. Germline CDR1 reads SGHRS; CDR2 reads YFSETQ. V lost 5 bases to trimming and J lost 1 base; unmatched junction nucleotides: 8. The CDR3 spans 16 residues. For the CDR3, the DNA is TGCGCCAGCAGTCCCGGACAGGGTGGGAGCAATCAGCCCCAGCATTTT. It yields the protein CASSPGQGGSNQPQHF. The complete variable domain, with remaining parts taken from reference TRBV5-1 and TRBJ1-5, reads KAGVTQTPRYLIKTRGQQVTLSCSPISGHRSVSWYQQTPGQGLQFLFEYFSETQRNKGNFPGRFSGRQFSNSRSEMNVSTLELGDSALYLCASSPGQGGSNQPQHFGDGTRLSIL.

The chain joins TRBV2 to TRBJ1-2; unclear D gene. Germline V gene data show CDR1 as SNHLY and CDR2 as FYNNEI. This CDR3 is 13 amino acids long. Trimming removed 5 bases from V and 0 bases from J, with 7 bases in between. The CDR3 sequence: CASSTGTNYGYTF. CDR3 nucleotides: TGTGCCAGCAGTACCGGGACTAACTATGGCTACACCTTC.

The CDR3 nucleotides read TGTGCCAGCAGTTACGCAGGGGCAGGCTATGGCTACACCTTC. Translating it yields CASSYAGAGYGYTF. The chain combines TRBV6-2 or TRBV6-3 with TRBJ1-2; TRBD1 might be the D (6 bases). The CDR3 is 14 residues long. Germline V lookup: CDR1 MNHEY, CDR2 SVGEGT. V lost 2 bases and J 4 bases, leaving 11 bases between the germline ends.

The chain employs TRBV19 and TRBJ2-3; TRBD1 is a possible D gene (6 bases). Trimming took 2 bases from V and 0 from J, leaving 9 bases between them. In germline, CDR1 is LNHDA, CDR2 SQIVND (reference sequence). This CDR3 contains 15 residues. CDR3 loop: CASSIMGASTDTQYF. For the CDR3, the DNA is TGTGCCAGTAGTATAATGGGGGCCAGCACAGATACGCAGTATTTT. Supplemented by reference TRBV19 and TRBJ2-3, the full variable domain reads DGGITQSPKYLFRKEGQNVTLSCEQNLNHDAMYWYRQDPGQGLRLIYYSQIVNDFQKGDIAEGYSVSREKKESFPLTVTSAQKNPTAFYLCASSIMGASTDTQYFGPGTRLTVL.

The rearrangement links TRBV18 to TRBJ1-1; D may be TRBD1 (6 bases). This CDR3 region has 14 residues. CDR1 is KGHSH and CDR2 is LQKENI in the germline V gene. V was clipped by 6 bases and J by 4 bases, with 15 bases between them. The CDR3 loop reads CASSPQGLGTEAFF. CDR3 coding DNA: TGTGCCAGCTCCCCCCAGGGGTTGGGCACTGAAGCTTTCTTT.

V usage is TRBV5-5 and J usage is TRBJ1-1; TRBD1 might be the D (6 bases). The CDR3 sequence is 15 residues long. V was cut by 4 bases and J by 4 bases, with 17 bases left in between. The germline V gene has CDR1 SGHKS and CDR2 YYEKEE (reference sequence). CDR3 loop: CASSRTARGGTEAFF. In DNA form, the CDR3 reads TGTGCCAGCAGCCGGACAGCCAGGGGCGGCACTGAAGCTTTCTTT. Full variable domain (remainder filled in from reference TRBV5-5 and TRBJ1-1): DAGVTQSPTHLIKTRGQQVTLRCSPISGHKSVSWYQQVLGQGPQFIFQYYEKEERGRGNFPDRFSARQFPNYSSELNVNALLLGDSALYLCASSRTARGGTEAFFGQGTRLTVV.

The CDR3 sequence is CASSFKGWEYGYTF. CDR3 in DNA: TGTGCCAGCAGCTTTAAGGGTTGGGAGTATGGCTACACCTTC. J is TRBJ1-2 and V is TRBV7-9; the D is unclear. Germline V gene lookup returns CDR1 SEHNR and CDR2 FQNEAQ (reference sequence). With 3 bases removed from V and 5 bases from J, the gap between germline ends came to 13 bases. This CDR3 spans 14 amino acids.

The chain links TRBV29-1 to TRBJ2-7; 7 bases are a match to TRBD1. CDR3 length: 12 amino acids. Trimming removed 6 bases from V and 1 base from J; junction bases left unmatched: 3. Germline V gene lookup returns CDR1 SQVTM and CDR2 ANQGSEA. CDR3 amino acids: CSVAQGSYEQYF. The CDR3 bases are TGCAGCGTCGCACAGGGGTCCTACGAGCAGTACTTC.

The chain's CDR3 is CACGSGAYSPLHF. Here the CDR3 DNA reads TGTGCCTGCGGGTCAGGGGCTTATTCACCCCTCCACTTT. The chain employs TRBV30 and TRBJ1-6, with D possibly TRBD1 on 6 matching bases. V was trimmed by 6 bases and J by 8 bases, leaving 14 bases between them. Germline values: CDR1 GTSNPN, CDR2 SVGIG (reference sequence). CDR3 length equals 13 residues.

V is TRBV5-7 and J is TRBJ2-5; D gene unclear. TRBV5-7 is labeled an ORF, and its function is uncertain. This CDR3 comprises 15 residues. Between the trimmed V and J ends, which lost 4 bases and 1 base, there was a span of 14 bases. The CDR3 here is CASSPRVTTQETQYF. DNA for the CDR3: TGTGCCAGCAGCCCCAGAGTGACAACCCAAGAGACCCAGTACTTC.

The rearrangement joins TRBV18 to TRBJ1-4; no clear D gene. CDR1 and CDR2 (germline): KGHSH, LQKENI. The CDR3 spans 14 residues. The V end lost 6 bases, the J end lost 7 bases, and 15 bases lay between the germline ends. This chain's CDR3 is CASSPRGEGEKLFF. CDR3 DNA: TGTGCCAGCTCGCCCCGGGGAGAGGGTGAAAAACTGTTTTTT.

This chain uses TRBV3-1 (or the pseudogene TRBV3-2) with TRBJ1-5; D uncertain. Trimming removed 4 bases from V and 13 bases from J, with 20 bases in between. Per germline, CDR1 LGHDT and CDR2 YNNKEL (reference sequence). This CDR3 region has 14 residues. CDR3 loop: CASSRTIRDSPQHF. CDR3 DNA sequence: TGTGCCAGCAGCCGAACGATAAGAGACTCCCCGCAGCATTTT.